A single sample gave rise to the 29 T cell receptor beta chains below, sequenced in a study of OX40 agonist ivuxolimab in advanced cancers. Here immunoSEQ multiplex PCR was the method, and the copy in TCRdb shows in-frame clones only, minus some. The sample has nearly 45,000 clones, around 89% seen once; the top ten hold approximately 16%. Sequenced material: CD4+ or CD8+ T cells sorted from blood, taken in a trial of the OX40 agonist ivuxolimab. The receptors come from an adult with an advanced solid tumor such as melanoma, head and neck, liver or kidney cancer.

The CDR3 loop reads CASSSSYEQYF. DNA of the CDR3: TGTGCCAGCTCCAGCTCCTACGAGCAGTACTTC. V and J are TRBV2 and TRBJ2-7; no reliable D call. This CDR3 has 11 amino acids. Germline lookup yields CDR1 SNHLY and CDR2 FYNNEI. Trimming stripped 8 bases from V and 0 bases from J, with 5 bases between.

Here the CDR3 reads CASSQDFGTASYEQYF. DNA of the CDR3: TGCGCCAGCAGCCAAGACTTCGGGACAGCCTCCTACGAGCAGTACTTC. The chain combines TRBV4-1 with TRBJ2-7, with 7 bases identical to TRBD1. Germline V gene sequence: CDR1 MGHRA, CDR2 YSYEKL. The CDR3 is made up of 16 amino acids. The J segment lost 0 bases and the V segment lost 0 bases, leaving 5 bases of the junction unmatched.

This chain joins TRBV28 and TRBJ1-1, with no clear D. The CDR3 extends over 14 amino acids. Germline V gives CDR1 MDHEN, CDR2 SYDVKM. The germline V and J ends were trimmed by 3 bases and 0 bases, with 8 bases remaining between them. In nucleotides, the CDR3 is TGTGCCAGCAGTTTCACGCACTTGAACACTGAAGCTTTCTTT. Protein: CASSFTHLNTEAFF.

In nucleotides, the CDR3 is TGTGCCAGTAGTATGAGAGTGAACACTGAAGCTTTCTTT. Translating gives CASSMRVNTEAFF. The genes are TRBV19 and TRBJ1-1; D not resolved. V lost 3 bases and J lost 0, with 5 bases in between. The germline CDR1 and CDR2 sequences are LNHDA and SQIVND (reference sequence). The CDR3 is 13 residues long.

CDR3 residues: CASSIWENEQFF. Written as DNA, the CDR3 is TGTGCCAGTAGTATATGGGAGAACGAGCAGTTCTTC. This chain uses TRBV19 with TRBJ2-1; D is possibly TRBD2 (5 bases). Trimming left V 2 bases short and J 10 bases short, with 9 bases between. The CDR3 has 12 residues. Germline lookup yields CDR1 LNHDA and CDR2 SQIVND (reference sequence).

This CDR3 reads CASSLDRGGEQYF. As DNA, the CDR3 is TGTGCCAGCAGCCTAGACAGGGGTGGTGAGCAGTACTTC. This sequence joins TRBV7-9 and TRBJ2-7, with 8 bases lining up with TRBD1. The CDR3 totals 13 residues. The V gene end was trimmed by 5 bases and the J gene end by 7 bases; junction bases not matched to a gene: 7. Germline V lookup: CDR1 SEHNR, CDR2 FQNEAQ (reference sequence).

This chain links TRBV4-1 with TRBJ1-4, with 8 bases fitting TRBD1. Trimming took 6 bases from V and 7 from J; bases not matched to a gene: 7. This CDR3 comprises 14 residues. CDR1 and CDR2 (germline): MGHRA, YSYEKL. The DNA of the CDR3 is TGCGCCAGCAGGCAGGGGGCGCTCGGTGAAAAACTGTTTTTT. As protein: CASRQGALGEKLFF.

In its sample, this clone was seen once. The chain has TRBV7-9 and TRBJ2-2; D is perhaps TRBD1 or TRBD2 (5 bases each). This CDR3 comprises 15 residues. V dropped 3 bases and J dropped 4 bases, with 12 bases sitting between them. Germline CDR1 SEHNR, CDR2 FQNEAQ (reference sequence). DNA of the CDR3: TGTGCCAGCAGCTTTTCGGGGCGCTTCACCGGGGAGCTGTTTTTT. Translating it yields CASSFSGRFTGELFF.

This clone is medium-sized. This chain links TRBV9 with TRBJ2-5; 7 bases map to TRBD1. Germline V gene lookup returns CDR1 SGDLS and CDR2 YYNGEE. V lost 3 bases to trimming and J lost 4 bases; unmatched junction nucleotides: 9. The CDR3 covers 15 residues. The CDR3 loop reads CASSATGANLETQYF. Written as DNA, the CDR3 is TGTGCCAGCAGCGCAACAGGGGCGAACCTAGAGACCCAGTACTTC.

The gene calls are TRBV7-9 and TRBJ2-3; 10 bases line up with TRBD2. The CDR3 is 18 residues long. V gave up 6 bases and J gave up 7 bases; unmatched junction bases: 19. Germline-derived CDR1 and CDR2 are SEHNR and FQNEAQ (reference sequence). CDR3: CASRSSGGPSGSGNTQYF. CDR3 DNA sequence: TGTGCCAGCAGAAGTAGCGGGGGGCCTAGCGGGAGTGGGAATACGCAGTATTTT.

This clone counts as medium-sized. The chain couples TRBV9 to TRBJ1-2; D is perhaps TRBD1 (5 bases). V was clipped by 0 bases and J by 4 bases, with 22 bases between them. The CDR3 is made up of 18 amino acids. Germline CDR1 is SGDLS and CDR2 is YYNGEE. The CDR3 loop reads CASSVGSVGQASRYGYTF. The CDR3 nucleotides read TGTGCCAGCAGCGTAGGGAGTGTGGGGCAGGCCTCACGCTATGGCTACACCTTC. Variable domain in full (rest from reference TRBV9 and TRBJ1-2): DSGVTQTPKHLITATGQRVTLRCSPRSGDLSVYWYQQSLDQGLQFLIQYYNGEERAKGNILERFSAQQFPDLHSELNLSSLELGDSALYFCASSVGSVGQASRYGYTFGSGTRLTVV.

The chain has TRBV10-1 and TRBJ2-3; no reliable D call. The CDR3 has 14 amino acids. V was cut by 0 bases and J by 0 bases, with 4 bases left in between. Germline-derived CDR1 and CDR2 are WNHNN and SYGVQD (reference sequence). The CDR3 nucleotides read TGCGCCAGCAGTGAGTCCGGCAGCACAGATACGCAGTATTTT. Amino acid sequence: CASSESGSTDTQYF.

The chain combines TRBV7-6 with TRBJ2-7; 8 nucleotides match TRBD2. J was trimmed by 6 bases and V by 5 bases; bases with no gene match: 6. Germline CDR1 reads SGHVS; CDR2 reads FNYEAQ. This CDR3 region has 13 residues. The CDR3 sequence: CASSDRLASEQYF. CDR3 DNA: TGTGCCAGCAGCGACCGACTAGCGAGCGAGCAGTACTTC.

The rearrangement links TRBV27 to TRBJ2-1, with no clear D. Trimming took 2 bases from V and 10 from J, leaving 6 bases between them. This CDR3 contains 11 residues. The germline gives CDR1 MNHEY, CDR2 SMNVEV (reference sequence). This CDR3 reads CASSLGREQFF. CDR3 bases: TGTGCCAGCAGTTTAGGAAGAGAGCAGTTCTTC.

The chain has TRBV2 and TRBJ2-3; D might be TRBD1 or TRBD2, each matching 6 bases. The CDR3 loop spans 16 amino acids. V shed 0 bases and J shed 6 bases, with 16 bases lying between them. The germline V gene has CDR1 SNHLY and CDR2 FYNNEI. The CDR3 DNA reads as TGTGCCAGCAGTGAAGCTCCGGGGGCTCTTCCCGATACGCAGTATTTT. Translating it yields CASSEAPGALPDTQYF.

This clone occurred once. The V call is TRBV13, the J call TRBJ2-2; 10 bases fit TRBD2. Germline V lookup: CDR1 PRHDT, CDR2 FYEKMQ (reference sequence). The J segment lost 6 bases and the V segment lost 0 bases, leaving 1 base of the junction unmatched. The CDR3 is 15 amino acids. The CDR3 DNA follows: TGTGCCAGCAGCTTAGGGCTAGCGGGAGCCGGGGAGCTGTTTTTT. It specifies CASSLGLAGAGELFF. The entire variable domain, with the rest obtained from reference TRBV13 and TRBJ2-2, is as follows: AAGVIQSPRHLIKEKRETATLKCYPIPRHDTVYWYQQGPGQDPQFLISFYEKMQSDKGSIPDRFSAQQFSDYHSELNMSSLELGDSALYFCASSLGLAGAGELFFGEGSRLTVL.

The chain employs TRBV7-9 and TRBJ2-5; D is unresolved. V gave up 6 bases and J gave up 10 bases, with 15 bases separating them. Germline V gene lookup returns CDR1 SEHNR and CDR2 FQNEAQ (reference sequence). The length of the CDR3 is 12 residues. The CDR3 coding sequence is TGTGCCAGCAGGCCCTCCCTTAGGGTCCAGTACTTC. Residues: CASRPSLRVQYF.

The gene calls are TRBV4-2 and TRBJ2-3, with D perhaps matching TRBD2 (5 bases). Between the trimmed V and J ends, which lost 0 bases and 0 bases, there was a span of 22 bases. CDR3 length: 20 residues. Germline lookup yields CDR1 LGHNA and CDR2 YNFKEQ. CDR3 amino acids: CASSQDVEVLALSSTDTQYF. The CDR3 DNA reads as TGTGCCAGCAGCCAAGATGTGGAGGTTTTAGCGCTTTCTAGCACAGATACGCAGTATTTT.

The chain has TRBV27 and TRBJ1-5; D call uncertain. The CDR3 has 12 residues. The V end lost 8 bases, the J end lost 2 bases, and 7 bases lay between the germline ends. CDR1 and CDR2 (germline): MNHEY, SMNVEV (reference sequence). Written as DNA, the CDR3 is TGTGCCAGCTCCATGGGCAATCAGCCCCAGCATTTT. Protein product: CASSMGNQPQHF.

The rearrangement links TRBV7-8 to TRBJ2-2, with TRBD2 matching over 10 bases. The germline gives CDR1 SGHVS, CDR2 FQNEAQ. The CDR3 has 17 residues. With V trimmed by 0 bases and J by 3 bases, 4 bases remained unmatched. In nucleotides, the CDR3 is TGTGCCAGCAGCTTAGCGCTAGCGGGGGAGTACACCGGGGAGCTGTTTTTT. It yields the protein CASSLALAGEYTGELFF.

The table lists this clone with a count of one. This chain joins TRBV6-5 and TRBJ1-3; no firm D call. Trimming left V 0 bases short and J 1 base short, with 4 bases between. The V gene's germline CDR1 is MNHEY and CDR2 SVGAGI. The CDR3 is 14 residues long. This chain's CDR3 is CASSYSRSGNTIYF. The DNA of the CDR3 is TGTGCCAGCAGTTACTCCCGATCTGGAAACACCATATATTTT.

This sequence joins TRBV7-8 and TRBJ2-1; 9 bases fit TRBD1. Germline V lookup: CDR1 SGHVS, CDR2 FQNEAQ. J was trimmed by 10 bases and V by 0 bases; bases with no gene match: 1. CDR3 size: 13 residues. The CDR3, as DNA: TGTGCCAGCAGCTTAGCGGGACAGGGCGAGCAGTTCTTC. This encodes CASSLAGQGEQFF.

The chain couples TRBV13 to TRBJ1-2; D not resolved. The germline V and J ends were trimmed by 0 bases and 4 bases, with 6 bases remaining between them. This CDR3 has 13 amino acids. Looked up from germline, CDR1 is PRHDT and CDR2 is FYEKMQ (reference sequence). The CDR3 DNA reads as TGTGCCAGCAGCTTAGGCCAGGCCTATGGCTACACCTTC. Translating gives CASSLGQAYGYTF.

This chain uses TRBV4-1 with TRBJ1-5; 7 bases are shared with TRBD1. V lost 5 bases, J lost 4 bases, and 8 bases stayed unmatched. The CDR3 covers 15 residues. The germline CDR1 and CDR2 sequences are MGHRA and YSYEKL. The CDR3 nucleotides are TGCGCCAGCAGCGACAGGACAGGTCGTAATCAGCCCCAGCATTTT. Residues: CASSDRTGRNQPQHF.

The CDR3 sequence is CATQDRANTEAFF. The CDR3 bases are TGTGCCACTCAGGACAGGGCGAACACTGAAGCTTTCTTT. V is TRBV19 and J is TRBJ1-1; TRBD1 matches at 8 bases. Germline loops: CDR1 LNHDA, CDR2 SQIVND (reference sequence). This CDR3 region has 13 residues. V gave up 10 bases and J gave up 1 base; unmatched junction bases: 5.

The count of this clone is one. V is TRBV10-2 and J is TRBJ2-5, with D unclear. The DNA end favors TRBJ2-7, so the J call may be wrong. Germline V gives CDR1 WSHSY, CDR2 SAAADI. The CDR3 consists of 13 residues. The CDR3 DNA reads TGCGCCAGCACAGACACCAGCTCCTACGAGCAGTACTTC. Protein sequence: CASTDTSSYEQYF.

The V call is TRBV4-2, the J call TRBJ2-3; D may be TRBD1 or TRBD2 (6 bases each). V dropped 1 base and J dropped 6 bases, with 14 bases sitting between them. Germline assignment: CDR1 LGHNA and CDR2 YNFKEQ. This CDR3 comprises 15 residues. The CDR3 DNA reads as TGTGCCAGCAGCCAAGTGTGGGGGGCCTCGGATACGCAGTATTTT. The encoded protein is CASSQVWGASDTQYF.

The chain joins TRBV12-5 to TRBJ1-1; D unresolved. The CDR3 runs 12 residues. Germline CDR1 LGHNT, CDR2 FRNRAP. Trimming left V 4 bases short and J 2 bases short, with 5 bases between. Here the CDR3 DNA reads TGTGCTAGTGGTTCGGGTAACACTGAAGCTTTCTTT. It is translated as CASGSGNTEAFF. Filled out from reference TRBV12-5 and TRBJ1-1, the complete variable domain reads DARVTQTPRHKVTEMGQEVTMRCQPILGHNTVFWYRQTMMQGLELLAYFRNRAPLDDSGMPKDRFSAEMPDATLATLKIQPSEPRDSAVYFCASGSGNTEAFFGQGTRLTVV.

The chain uses TRBV4-1 and TRBJ2-1; no clear D. Germline-derived CDR1 and CDR2 are MGHRA and YSYEKL. CDR3 length: 14 residues. With 1 base removed from V and 3 bases from J, the gap between germline ends came to 7 bases. DNA for the CDR3: TGCGCCAGCAGCCAAGTCCTCAGCTACAATGAGCAGTTCTTC. Residues: CASSQVLSYNEQFF.